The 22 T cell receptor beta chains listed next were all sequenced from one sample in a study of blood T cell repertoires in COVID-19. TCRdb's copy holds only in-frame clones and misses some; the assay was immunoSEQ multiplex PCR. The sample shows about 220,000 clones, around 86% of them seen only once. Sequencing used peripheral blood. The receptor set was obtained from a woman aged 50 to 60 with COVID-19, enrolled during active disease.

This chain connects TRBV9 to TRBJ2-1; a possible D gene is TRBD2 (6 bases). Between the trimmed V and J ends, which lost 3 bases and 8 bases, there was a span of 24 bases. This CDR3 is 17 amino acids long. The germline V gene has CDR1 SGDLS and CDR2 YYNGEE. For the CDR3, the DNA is TGTGCCAGCAGCGCGAGAGGGGAAACGAAATGGGGGGATGAGCAGTTCTTC. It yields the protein CASSARGETKWGDEQFF. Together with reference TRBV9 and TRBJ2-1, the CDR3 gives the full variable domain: DSGVTQTPKHLITATGQRVTLRCSPRSGDLSVYWYQQSLDQGLQFLIQYYNGEERAKGNILERFSAQQFPDLHSELNLSSLELGDSALYFCASSARGETKWGDEQFFGPGTRLTVL.

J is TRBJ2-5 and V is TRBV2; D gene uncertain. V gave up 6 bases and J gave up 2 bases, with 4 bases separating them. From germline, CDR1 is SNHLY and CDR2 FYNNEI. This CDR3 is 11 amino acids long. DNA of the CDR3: TGTGCCAGCAGCGTTCAAGAGACCCAGTACTTC. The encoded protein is CASSVQETQYF.

CDR3 loop: CATRGTRPDEQFF. CDR3 nucleotide sequence: TGTGCCACCAGAGGGACTAGACCCGATGAGCAGTTCTTC. The chain carries TRBV24-1 and TRBJ2-1; 8 positions match TRBD2. The CDR3 is made up of 13 amino acids. V lost 7 bases, J lost 8 bases, and 6 bases stayed unmatched. Germline CDR1 KGHDR, CDR2 SFDVKD.

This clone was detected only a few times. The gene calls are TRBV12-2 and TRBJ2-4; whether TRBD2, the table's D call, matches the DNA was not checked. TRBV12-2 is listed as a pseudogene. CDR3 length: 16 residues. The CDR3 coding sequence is TGTGCAAGTCGCTTAACTTCTGCGGGGGCCAAAAACATTCAGTACTTC. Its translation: CASRLTSAGAKNIQYF.

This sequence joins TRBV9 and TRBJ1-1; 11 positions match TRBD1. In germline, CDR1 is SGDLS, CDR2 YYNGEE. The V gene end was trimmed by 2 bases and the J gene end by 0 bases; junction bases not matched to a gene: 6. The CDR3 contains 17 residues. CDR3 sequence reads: CASSVRDRGIMNTEAFF. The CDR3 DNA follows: TGTGCCAGCAGCGTTCGGGACAGGGGGATCATGAACACTGAAGCTTTCTTT.

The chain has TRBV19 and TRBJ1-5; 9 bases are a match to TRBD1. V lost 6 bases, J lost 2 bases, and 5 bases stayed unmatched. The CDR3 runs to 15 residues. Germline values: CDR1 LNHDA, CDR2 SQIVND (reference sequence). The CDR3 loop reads CASSYRDRGNQPQHF. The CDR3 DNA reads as TGTGCCAGTAGCTACCGGGACAGGGGCAATCAGCCCCAGCATTTT.

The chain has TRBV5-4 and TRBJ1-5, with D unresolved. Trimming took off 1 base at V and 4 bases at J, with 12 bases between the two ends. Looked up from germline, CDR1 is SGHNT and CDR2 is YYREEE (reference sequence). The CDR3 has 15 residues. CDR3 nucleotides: TGTGCCAGCAGCTTGAACGGGGAGGTGAATCAGCCCCAGCATTTT. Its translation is CASSLNGEVNQPQHF.

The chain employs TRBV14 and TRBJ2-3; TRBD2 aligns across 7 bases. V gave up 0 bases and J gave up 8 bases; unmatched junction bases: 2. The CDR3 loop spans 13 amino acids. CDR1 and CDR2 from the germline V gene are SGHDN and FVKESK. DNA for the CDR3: TGTGCCAGCAGCCAAGAGAGCGGGACTACGCAGTATTTT. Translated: CASSQESGTTQYF.

For the CDR3, the DNA is TGTGCCAGCACTCCGGGACAGGGGCGAAAGCAGTACTTC. The encoded protein is CASTPGQGRKQYF. This sequence joins TRBV7-2 and TRBJ2-7; TRBD1 matches at 10 bases. The J segment lost 8 bases and the V segment lost 7 bases, leaving 8 bases of the junction unmatched. Germline values: CDR1 SGHTA, CDR2 FQGNSA. There are 13 residues in the CDR3.

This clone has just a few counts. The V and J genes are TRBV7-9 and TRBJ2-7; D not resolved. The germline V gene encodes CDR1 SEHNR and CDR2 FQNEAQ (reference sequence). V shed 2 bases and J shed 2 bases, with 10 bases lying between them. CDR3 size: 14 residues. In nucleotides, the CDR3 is TGTGCCAGCAGCTTACTTAGGCAGGCCTACGAGCAGTACTTC. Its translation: CASSLLRQAYEQYF.

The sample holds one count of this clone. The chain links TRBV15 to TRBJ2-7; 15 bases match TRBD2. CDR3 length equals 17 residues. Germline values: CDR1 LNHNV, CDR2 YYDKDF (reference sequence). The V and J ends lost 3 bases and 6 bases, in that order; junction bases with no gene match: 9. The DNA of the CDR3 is TGTGCCACCAGCAGCGGACTAGCGGGGGGGCCGATGACCGAGCAGTACTTC. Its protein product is CATSSGLAGGPMTEQYF.

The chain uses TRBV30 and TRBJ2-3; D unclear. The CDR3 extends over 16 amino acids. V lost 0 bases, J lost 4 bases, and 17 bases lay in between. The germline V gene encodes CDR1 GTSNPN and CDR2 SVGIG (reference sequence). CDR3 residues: CAWSVRPGSLADTQYF. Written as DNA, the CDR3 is TGTGCCTGGAGTGTACGGCCAGGATCGTTGGCAGATACGCAGTATTTT. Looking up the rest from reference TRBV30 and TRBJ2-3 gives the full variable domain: SQTIHQWPATLVQPVGSPLSLECTVEGTSNPNLYWYRQAAGRGLQLLFYSVGIGQISSEVPQNLSASRPQDRQFILSSKKLLLSDSGFYLCAWSVRPGSLADTQYFGPGTRLTVL.

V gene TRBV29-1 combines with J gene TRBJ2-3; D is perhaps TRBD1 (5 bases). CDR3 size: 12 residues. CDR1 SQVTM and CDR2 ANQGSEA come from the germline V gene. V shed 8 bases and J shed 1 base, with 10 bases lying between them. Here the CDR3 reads CSILQGTDTQYF. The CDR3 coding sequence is TGCAGCATCTTACAGGGCACAGATACGCAGTATTTT.

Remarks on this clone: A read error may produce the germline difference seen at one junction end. The CDR3 loop reads CASSTRSGHSSYNEQFF. In DNA form, the CDR3 reads TGTGCTAGCAGCACCCGTAGCGGGCACAGCTCCTACAATGAGCAGTTCTTC. This chain joins TRBV13 and TRBJ2-1; 7 nucleotides match TRBD2. The CDR3 is made up of 17 amino acids. From germline, CDR1 is PRHDT and CDR2 FYEKMQ (reference sequence).

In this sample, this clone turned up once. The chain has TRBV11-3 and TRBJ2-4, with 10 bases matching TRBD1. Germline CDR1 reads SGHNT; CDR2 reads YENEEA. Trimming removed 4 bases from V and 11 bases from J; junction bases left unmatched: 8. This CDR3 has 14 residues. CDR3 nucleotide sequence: TGTGCCAGCAGCTCGACGGCGGGGACAGGGGTTCAGTACTTC. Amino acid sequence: CASSSTAGTGVQYF.

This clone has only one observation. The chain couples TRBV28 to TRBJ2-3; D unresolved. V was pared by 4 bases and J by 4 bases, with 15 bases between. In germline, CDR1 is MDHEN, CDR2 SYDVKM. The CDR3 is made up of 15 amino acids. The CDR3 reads CASSSSTHRADTQYF. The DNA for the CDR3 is TGTGCCAGCAGTTCCTCAACCCACAGAGCAGATACGCAGTATTTT.

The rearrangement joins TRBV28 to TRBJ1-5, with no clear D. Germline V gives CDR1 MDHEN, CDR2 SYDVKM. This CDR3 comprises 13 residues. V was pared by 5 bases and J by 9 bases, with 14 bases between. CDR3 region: CASSPQNFGPQHF. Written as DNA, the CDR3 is TGTGCCAGCAGTCCACAGAACTTCGGGCCCCAGCATTTT.

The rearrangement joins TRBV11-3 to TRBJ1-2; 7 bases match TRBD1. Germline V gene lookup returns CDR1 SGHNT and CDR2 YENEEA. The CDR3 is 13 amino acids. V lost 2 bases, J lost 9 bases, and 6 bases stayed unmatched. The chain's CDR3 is CASSLRGQHSYTF. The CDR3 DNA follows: TGTGCCAGCAGCTTAAGGGGACAGCATAGCTACACCTTC.

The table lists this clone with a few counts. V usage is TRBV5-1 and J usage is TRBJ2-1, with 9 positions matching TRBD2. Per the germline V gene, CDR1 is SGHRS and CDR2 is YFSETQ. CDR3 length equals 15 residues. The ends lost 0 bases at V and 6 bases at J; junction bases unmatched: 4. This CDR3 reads CASSLAPSGTNEQFF. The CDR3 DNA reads TGCGCCAGCAGCTTGGCTCCTAGCGGGACCAATGAGCAGTTCTTC.

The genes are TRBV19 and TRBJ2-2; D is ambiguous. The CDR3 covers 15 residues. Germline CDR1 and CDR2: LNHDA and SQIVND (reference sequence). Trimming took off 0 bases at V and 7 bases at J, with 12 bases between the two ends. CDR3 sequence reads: CASSIDGDPGGELFF. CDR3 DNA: TGTGCCAGTAGTATAGACGGAGACCCCGGCGGGGAGCTGTTTTTT.

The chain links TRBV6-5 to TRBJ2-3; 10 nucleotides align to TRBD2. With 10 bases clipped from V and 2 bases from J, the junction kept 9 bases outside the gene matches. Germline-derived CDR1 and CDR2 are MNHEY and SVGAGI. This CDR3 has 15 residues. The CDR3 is CATSLSGGNTDTQYF. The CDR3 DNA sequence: TGTGCCACCTCCCTTAGCGGGGGGAACACAGATACGCAGTATTTT.

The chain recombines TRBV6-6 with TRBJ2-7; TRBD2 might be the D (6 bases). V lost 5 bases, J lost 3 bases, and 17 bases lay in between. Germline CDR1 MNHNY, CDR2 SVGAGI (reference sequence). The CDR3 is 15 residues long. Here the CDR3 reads CASSPPPGLLYEQYF. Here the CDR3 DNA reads TGTGCCAGCAGTCCGCCACCGGGACTCCTCTACGAGCAGTACTTC.